Listed here are 14 T cell receptor beta chains from one sample, sequenced in a study of blood T cell repertoires in COVID-19. The data were produced by immunoSEQ multiplex PCR, yet TCRdb's version contains in-frame clones alone and is incomplete. There are 160,000 or so clones in the sample; roughly 75% occur only once, and about 6.5% lies in the top ten. What was sequenced was peripheral blood. These receptors were collected from a man in his sixties or seventies with active or convalescent COVID-19.

V is TRBV7-2 and J is TRBJ2-3; 9 bases are shared with TRBD2. From germline, CDR1 is SGHTA and CDR2 FQGNSA. Trimming at V came to 1 base and at J to 3 bases, leaving 11 bases not matched to a gene. This CDR3 region has 18 residues. In DNA form, the CDR3 reads TGTGCCAGCAGCTTAGGCCGCGGGGGGGCCCGCTTGACAGATACGCAGTATTTT. This encodes CASSLGRGGARLTDTQYF.

The chain links TRBV7-2 to TRBJ1-1; possible D gene TRBD1, 6 bases. Trimming cost V 5 bases and J 3 bases, with 13 bases left between them. The CDR3 sequence is 14 residues long. The germline CDR1 and CDR2 sequences are SGHTA and FQGNSA. The CDR3 sequence is CASSNRVGDTEAFF. DNA for the CDR3: TGTGCCAGCAGCAACAGGGTAGGGGACACTGAAGCTTTCTTT.

The V call is TRBV2, the J call TRBJ2-2, with a tentative D call TRBD2 (5 bases). The CDR3 totals 15 residues. V was clipped by 1 base and J by 6 bases, with 12 bases between them. The germline V gene encodes CDR1 SNHLY and CDR2 FYNNEI. CDR3 DNA sequence: TGTGCCAGCAGTGAAGAGGCGAGGGCGGCCGGGGAGCTGTTTTTT. It translates to CASSEEARAAGELFF. The full variable domain, in which reference TRBV2 and TRBJ2-2 provide the parts outside the CDR3, is EPEVTQTPSHQVTQMGQEVILRCVPISNHLYFYWYRQILGQKVEFLVSFYNNEISEKSEIFDDQFSVERPDGSNFTLKIRSTKLEDSAMYFCASSEEARAAGELFFGEGSRLTVL.

This chain connects TRBV19 to TRBJ1-6, with a tentative D call TRBD1 (5 bases). With 10 bases removed from V and 6 bases from J, the gap between germline ends came to 13 bases. Germline V gene data show CDR1 as LNHDA and CDR2 as SQIVND (reference sequence). This CDR3 is built from 13 residues. The CDR3 sequence is CATLGQVNSPLHF. The DNA for the CDR3 is TGTGCCACTCTGGGGCAGGTTAATTCACCCCTCCACTTT.

This clone was seen more than once but under ten times. The chain employs TRBV27 and TRBJ1-1, with D possibly being TRBD1 (6 bases). CDR1 is MNHEY and CDR2 is SMNVEV in the germline V gene (reference sequence). V was shortened by 5 bases and J by 4 bases, with 17 bases between the two germline ends. The CDR3 consists of 15 residues. CDR3 nucleotide sequence: TGTGCCAGCAGTGGGGGCTTTAGCGGGCGCACTGAAGCTTTCTTT. Protein product: CASSGGFSGRTEAFF.

The chain employs TRBV5-1 and TRBJ1-3; 7 bases are a match to TRBD1. V shed 1 base and J 4 bases; nucleotides not matched to a gene: 5. In germline, CDR1 is SGHRS, CDR2 YFSETQ. This CDR3 comprises 15 residues. For the CDR3, the DNA is TGCGCCAGCAGCTTGCATCCGGGACAGGGAAACACCATATATTTT. It specifies CASSLHPGQGNTIYF.

J is TRBJ1-2 and V is TRBV10-3, with a possible D match to TRBD1 (6 bases). Trimming cost V 0 bases and J 4 bases, with 12 bases left between them. CDR3 size: 15 residues. CDR1 and CDR2 from the germline V gene are ENHRY and SYGVKD. CDR3 protein: CAISESVGAGYGYTF. The CDR3 coding sequence is TGTGCCATCAGTGAGTCTGTGGGGGCGGGCTATGGCTACACCTTC.

This clone was recorded a few times. The gene calls are TRBV2 and TRBJ1-2, with TRBD1 identical over 7 bases. Germline V gives CDR1 SNHLY, CDR2 FYNNEI. CDR3 size: 13 residues. V dropped 7 bases and J dropped 7; count of bases not matched to a gene: 9. CDR3 in DNA: TGTGCCAGCACCTCCGACAGGGAGGCTGGCTACACCTTC. Residues: CASTSDREAGYTF.

A few counts support this clone. This chain connects TRBV6-1 to TRBJ1-2; TRBD1 agrees at 7 bases. Germline V gene sequence: CDR1 MNHNS, CDR2 SASEGT. The V gene end was trimmed by 3 bases and the J gene end by 3 bases; junction bases not matched to a gene: 7. The CDR3 is 15 residues long. The CDR3 nucleotides read TGTGCCAGCAGTGACCAGACAGGGAGCCACTATGGCTACACCTTC. Translation gives CASSDQTGSHYGYTF.

A few counts support this clone. This chain connects TRBV15 to TRBJ1-5; a possible D gene is TRBD1 (5 bases). Trimming took 6 bases from V and 4 from J, leaving 13 bases between them. Germline-derived CDR1 and CDR2 are LNHNV and YYDKDF (reference sequence). The CDR3 consists of 14 residues. Here the CDR3 reads CATRRGVRNQPQHF. CDR3 nucleotide sequence: TGTGCCACCAGACGGGGGGTTAGGAATCAGCCCCAGCATTTT. The full variable domain, rest sourced from reference TRBV15 and TRBJ1-5, is DAMVIQNPRYQVTQFGKPVTLSCSQTLNHNVMYWYQQKSSQAPKLLFHYYDKDFNNEADTPDNFQSRRPNTSFCFLDIRSPGLGDTAMYLCATRRGVRNQPQHFGDGTRLSIL.

The count of this clone is one. The genes are TRBV30 and TRBJ1-2; 7 nucleotides agree with TRBD1. J was trimmed by 8 bases and V by 2 bases; bases with no gene match: 5. In germline, CDR1 is GTSNPN, CDR2 SVGIG (reference sequence). This CDR3 comprises 12 residues. The CDR3 here is CAWSTGDTGYTF. CDR3 nucleotide sequence: TGTGCCTGGAGTACAGGGGACACCGGCTACACCTTC.

The chain couples TRBV6-5 to TRBJ1-2; 7 nucleotides align to TRBD1. Germline V lookup: CDR1 MNHEY, CDR2 SVGAGI. V trimming: 6 bases; J trimming: 5 bases; junction bases outside the gene matches: 9. The CDR3 is 14 residues long. The CDR3 region is CASRQSGQTYGYTF. The DNA of the CDR3 is TGTGCCAGCAGGCAATCGGGACAGACTTATGGCTACACCTTC.

The V call is TRBV11-2, the J call TRBJ1-2, with D possibly being TRBD1 (6 bases). From germline, CDR1 is SGHAT and CDR2 FQNNGV. The V end lost 4 bases, the J end lost 8 bases, and 14 bases lay between the germline ends. The CDR3 length is 13 residues. CDR3 sequence: CASSSDSKDGYTF. CDR3 bases: TGTGCCAGCAGCTCGGACAGTAAGGACGGCTACACCTTC.

This rearrangement joins TRBV28 to TRBJ2-3, with unresolved D. Germline V lookup: CDR1 MDHEN, CDR2 SYDVKM. This CDR3 contains 13 residues. V shed 7 bases and J shed 3 bases, with 11 bases lying between them. This CDR3 reads CASTIRATDTQYF. The CDR3 region has the DNA TGTGCCAGCACCATAAGAGCAACAGATACGCAGTATTTT.